What follows are 11 T cell receptor beta chains derived from one specimen sequenced in a study of T cells in Graves' hyperthyroidism and ophthalmopathy. RNA transcripts were the template for amplifying TCR beta CDR3 regions. Carried out on the TCR CDR3, a first-round RT-PCR used the HTBI primer set. TCRdb analysed the multiplex PCR reads with MiXCR anew, one entry per CDR3 protein. This table holds about 560,000 distinct CDR3 sequences, roughly 46% found once. Sequencing was carried out using peripheral blood or thyroid tissue (not recorded which). These receptors were obtained from a woman under 30 with Graves' hyperthyroidism.

The genes are TRBV20-1 and TRBJ1-2; D is perhaps TRBD1 (5 bases). The germline V gene has CDR1 DFQATT and CDR2 SNEGSKA (reference sequence). V was pared by 6 bases and J by 6 bases, with 17 bases between. The CDR3 consists of 13 residues. CDR3 in amino acids: CSATPRGDHGYTF. The CDR3 region has the DNA TGCAGTGCGACCCCCCGGGGGGATCATGGCTACACCTTC.

This clonotype was seen repeatedly, ten times or more. J is TRBJ2-5 and V is TRBV29-1; TRBD1 might be the D (6 bases). V dropped 3 bases and J dropped 3 bases, with 8 bases sitting between them. CDR1 SQVTM and CDR2 ANQGSEA come from the germline V gene. This CDR3 is 12 amino acids long. CDR3 coding DNA: TGCAGCGTTGATCCAGGGGAAGAGACCCAGTACTTC. Translated, it gives CSVDPGEETQYF.

The table lists this clonotype with a few counts. This rearrangement joins TRBV2 to TRBJ1-5; D not certain. The V gene's germline CDR1 is SNHLY and CDR2 FYNNEI. The CDR3 spans 14 residues. Trimming pared 0 bases from V and 3 bases from J, leaving 6 bases between. Here the CDR3 reads CASSEAAFNQPQHF. The CDR3 bases are TGTGCCAGCAGTGAAGCAGCCTTCAATCAGCCCCAGCATTTT.

This clonotype turned up a few times. This chain uses TRBV20-1 with TRBJ2-5; 7 bases map to TRBD2. The V gene's germline CDR1 is DFQATT and CDR2 SNEGSKA (reference sequence). V was clipped by 3 bases and J by 2 bases; unmatched bases: 6. This CDR3 is built from 14 residues. CDR3 in amino acids: CSARPTSRQETQYF. CDR3 nucleotides: TGCAGTGCTAGGCCGACTAGCAGGCAAGAGACCCAGTACTTC.

Only a few counts were recorded for this clonotype. Sequence at one end of the junction differs from germline and may be a read error. The rearrangement links TRBV5-5 to TRBJ2-2; no clear D. Per the germline V gene, CDR1 is SGHKS and CDR2 is YYEKEE (reference sequence). This CDR3 is 15 amino acids long. CDR3 in DNA: TGCGCCAGCAGCTTGGCACAGATTAACACCGGGGAGCTGTTTTTT. Its protein product is CASSLAQINTGELFF.

This clonotype was found many times. The chain joins TRBV20-1 to TRBJ1-4; no clear D gene. There are 15 residues in the CDR3. Per the germline V gene, CDR1 is DFQATT and CDR2 is SNEGSKA (reference sequence). V was cut by 1 base and J by 8 bases, with 17 bases left in between. CDR3 protein: CSARVQDSSPEKLFF. Written as DNA, the CDR3 is TGCAGTGCTAGAGTGCAAGACTCCTCCCCCGAAAAACTGTTTTTT.

The V and J genes are TRBV7-2 and TRBJ2-7, with TRBD2 identical over 8 bases. The trim removed 1 base at V and 1 base at J, leaving 3 bases unmatched. The CDR3 runs to 15 residues. Germline CDR1 reads SGHTA; CDR2 reads FQGNSA. CDR3 sequence reads: CASSLGAGGSYEQYF. CDR3 nucleotide sequence: TGTGCCAGCAGCTTAGGGGCGGGAGGTTCCTACGAGCAGTACTTC.

The V and J genes are TRBV20-1 and TRBJ1-1; D is possibly TRBD1 (6 bases). The CDR3 runs 12 residues. Per germline, CDR1 DFQATT and CDR2 SNEGSKA (reference sequence). V was pared by 6 bases and J by 2 bases, with 10 bases between. The CDR3 nucleotides are TGCAGTGCCACGGACAGTAACACTGAAGCTTTCTTT. Amino acids: CSATDSNTEAFF.

This sequence joins TRBV5-1 and TRBJ2-7, with 7 bases that match TRBD1. Trimming took 4 bases from V and 0 from J; bases not matched to a gene: 1. The germline CDR1 and CDR2 sequences are SGHRS and YFSETQ. This CDR3 is built from 13 residues. The CDR3 is CASSTGDSYEQYF. CDR3 nucleotides: TGCGCCAGCAGCACAGGGGACTCCTACGAGCAGTACTTC.

About this clonotype: The junction shows a germline mismatch at one end, possibly a read error. The V gene is TRBV10-3, the J gene TRBJ2-7; 7 nucleotides align to TRBD1. The CDR3 covers 12 residues. The V gene's germline CDR1 is ENHRY and CDR2 SYGVKD. The CDR3 nucleotides are TGTGCCATCAGTGAGGCCACAGGGGAGCTGTACTTC. Its translation: CAISEATGELYF.

Turning to this clonotype: The CDR3 does not close with the conserved phenylalanine or tryptophan, likely indicating a read error. The chain employs TRBV2 and TRBJ2-5, with D unclear. Trimming removed 6 bases at V and 2 bases at J, with 16 bases between. From germline, CDR1 is SNHLY and CDR2 FYNNEI. The CDR3 totals 15 residues. DNA of the CDR3: TGTGCCAGCAGCGACTTGCGACGGAATCAAGAGACCCAGTACTCC. Encoded protein: CASSDLRRNQETQYS.